This T cell receptor (beta chain) stems from a study of CD8 T cells in ankylosing spondylitis. Findings and caveats of the study: Disease-linked clones bore a CD8+ phenotype and were relatively rare in peripheral blood.

This CDR3 has 16 residues. The germline V gene has CDR1 DFQATT and CDR2 SNEGSKA (reference sequence). Deletions cut 0 bases from V and 5 bases from J, with 17 bases between. About this clonotype itself: Its cognate antigen is unknown.

TCRdb processed the 5' RACE reads anew with MiXCR; each CDR3 protein has one entry. This sample has 350,000 or so distinct CDR3 sequences, with 11% found just once. Sequenced: blood, either unsorted or a sorted T cell fraction (not recorded which). This chain connects TRBV20-1 to TRBJ2-1; D perhaps matches TRBD1 (6 bases). The sequence derives from a female donor with ankylosing spondylitis or in good health (not recorded which). The CDR3 DNA reads TGCAGTGCTAGAGATCTCAGGGGTTCTTGGGACAATGAGCAGTTCTTC. It is translated as CSARDLRGSWDNEQFF.